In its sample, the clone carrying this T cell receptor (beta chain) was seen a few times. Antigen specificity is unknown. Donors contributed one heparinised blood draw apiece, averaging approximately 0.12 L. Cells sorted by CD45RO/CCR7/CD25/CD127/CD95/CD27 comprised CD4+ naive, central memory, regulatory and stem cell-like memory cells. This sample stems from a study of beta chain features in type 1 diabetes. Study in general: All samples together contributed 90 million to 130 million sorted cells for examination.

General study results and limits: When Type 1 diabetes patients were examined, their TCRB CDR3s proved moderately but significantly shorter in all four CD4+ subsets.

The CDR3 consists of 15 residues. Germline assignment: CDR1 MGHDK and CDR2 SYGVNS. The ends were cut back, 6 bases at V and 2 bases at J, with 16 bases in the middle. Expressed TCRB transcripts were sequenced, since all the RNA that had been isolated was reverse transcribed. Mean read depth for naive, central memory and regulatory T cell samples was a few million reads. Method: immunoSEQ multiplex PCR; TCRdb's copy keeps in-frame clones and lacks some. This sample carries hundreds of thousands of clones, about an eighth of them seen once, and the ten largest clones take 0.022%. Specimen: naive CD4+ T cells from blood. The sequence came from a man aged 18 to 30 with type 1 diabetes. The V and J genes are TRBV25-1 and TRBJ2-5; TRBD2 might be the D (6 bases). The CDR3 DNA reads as TGTGCCAGCAGCGCCGGGACTGCCTTACAAGAGACCCAGTACTTC. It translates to CASSAGTALQETQYF.